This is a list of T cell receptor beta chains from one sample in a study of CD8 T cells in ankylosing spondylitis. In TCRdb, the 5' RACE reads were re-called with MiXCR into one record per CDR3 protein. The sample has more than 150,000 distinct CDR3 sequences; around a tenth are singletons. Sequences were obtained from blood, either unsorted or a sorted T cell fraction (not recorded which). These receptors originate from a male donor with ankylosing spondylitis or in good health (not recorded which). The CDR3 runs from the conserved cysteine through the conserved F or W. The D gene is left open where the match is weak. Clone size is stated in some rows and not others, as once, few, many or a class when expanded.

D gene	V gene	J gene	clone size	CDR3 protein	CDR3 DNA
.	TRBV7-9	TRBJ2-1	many	CASSFGTGYNEQFF	TGTGCCAGCAGCTTCGGGACTGGCTACAATGAGCAGTTCTTC
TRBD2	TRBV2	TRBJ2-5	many	CASRSGLAGGSGTQYF	TGTGCCAGCAGAAGCGGACTAGCGGGAGGCTCGGGTACCCAGTACTTC
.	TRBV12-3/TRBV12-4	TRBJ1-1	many	CASKHVSEAFF	TGTGCCAGCAAACACGTATCTGAAGCTTTCTTT
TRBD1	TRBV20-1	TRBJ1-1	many	CSASPGGFTEAFF	TGCAGTGCTAGCCCAGGGGGCTTCACTGAAGCTTTCTTT
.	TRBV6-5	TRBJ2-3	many	CASSYRSGTDTQYF	TGTGCCAGCAGTTACCGTAGCGGCACAGATACGCAGTATTTT
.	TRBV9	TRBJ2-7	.	CASSVTPYEQYF	TGTGCCAGCAGCGTTACCCCCTACGAGCAGTACTTC
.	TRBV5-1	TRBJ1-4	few	CASSLDPATATNEKLFF	TGCGCCAGCAGCTTGGATCCAGCGACGGCAACTAATGAAAAACTGTTTTTT
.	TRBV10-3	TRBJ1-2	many	CAISESVIGVIGDRYYGYTF	TGTGCCATCAGTGAGTCGGTGATTGGGGTGATCGGAGACAGGTACTATGGCTACACCTTC
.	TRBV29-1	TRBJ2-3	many	CSVEWGLGTDTQYF	TGCAGCGTTGAATGGGGGCTCGGCACAGATACGCAGTATTTT
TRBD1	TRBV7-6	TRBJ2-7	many	CASSLRTGGLYEQYF	TGTGCCAGCAGCCTCAGGACAGGGGGTTTATACGAGCAGTACTTC
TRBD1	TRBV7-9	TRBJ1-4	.	CASSLLRQGGEKLFF	TGTGCCAGCAGCTTACTGAGACAGGGAGGGGAAAAACTGTTTTTT
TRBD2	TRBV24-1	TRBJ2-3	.	CATSDGSGGSTDTQYF	TGTGCCACCAGTGATGGGAGCGGGGGAAGCACAGATACGCAGTATTTT
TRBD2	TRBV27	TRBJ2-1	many	CASSPGTSGRDEQFF	TGTGCCAGCAGTCCCGGGACTAGCGGGAGGGATGAGCAGTTCTTC
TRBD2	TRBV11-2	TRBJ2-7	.	CASGASGRSYEQYF	TGTGCCAGCGGAGCTAGCGGGAGGTCCTACGAGCAGTACTTC
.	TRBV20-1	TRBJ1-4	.	CSASVGGGGVNEKLFF	TGCAGTGCTAGCGTGGGGGGAGGGGGAGTGAATGAAAAACTGTTTTTT
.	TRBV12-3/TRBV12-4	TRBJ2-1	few	CASSQSGSYNEQFF	TGTGCCAGCAGTCAGAGCGGATCCTACAATGAGCAGTTCTTC